These T cell receptor beta chains were read from a single sample in a study of PD-1 blockade in classical Hodgkin lymphoma. Profiled with immunoSEQ multiplex PCR; TCRdb holds only in-frame clones, not every one. The table lists tens of thousands of clones, about nine tenths of them singletons. The material was peripheral blood mononuclear cells (PBMCs), obtained at baseline. The origin of the receptors is a human donor with classical Hodgkin lymphoma. The CDR3 runs from the conserved cysteine through the conserved F or W. Fields, in order: D gene, V gene, CDR3 length, clone size, J gene, CDR3 DNA, CDR3 protein. A D gene is named only where the DNA matches it firmly. Size values are once, few and many counts, or a class for expanded clones, and some rows have none.

-	TRBV27	16	-	TRBJ2-1	TGTGCCAGCAGTTTATCGCGGCGGGCCCCCTACAATGAGCAGTTCTTC	CASSLSRRAPYNEQFF
TRBD2	TRBV6-1	14	-	TRBJ2-1	TGTGCCAGCAGTCGGGGGGGAGCCTACAATGAGCAGTTCTTC	CASSRGGAYNEQFF
-	TRBV30	14	-	TRBJ2-3	TGTGCCTGGAGTCTGATTAGCGGCACAGATACGCAGTATTTT	CAWSLISGTDTQYF
-	TRBV18	14	once	TRBJ1-3	TGTGCCAGCTCACATCCGGGTTCAGGAAACACCATATATTTT	CASSHPGSGNTIYF
-	TRBV27	14	once	TRBJ2-1	TGTGCCAGCAGTTTTAAGGGACCCTCGGGTGAGCAGTTCTTC	CASSFKGPSGEQFF
TRBD2	TRBV19	15	-	TRBJ2-3	TGTGCCAGCCGTGGGACTAGCGGGAGGAGAGATACGCAGTATTTT	CASRGTSGRRDTQYF
TRBD1	TRBV18	19	-	TRBJ2-4	TGTGCCAGCTCCCTATCAGGCCGACAGGGGGCGCCGGCCAAAAACATTCAGTACTTC	CASSLSGRQGAPAKNIQYF
TRBD1	TRBV5-6	16	once	TRBJ1-2	TGTGCCAGCAGCTTGTGGACAGGGCGGGCTAACTATGGCTACACCTTC	CASSLWTGRANYGYTF
TRBD2	TRBV2	14	-	TRBJ2-4	TGTGCCACCGAGCGGGAGTTGTCCAAAAACATTCAGTACTTC	CATERELSKNIQYF
-	TRBV6-5	12	-	TRBJ1-1	TGTGCCAGCACAGGGTCGGACACTGAAGCTTTCTTT	CASTGSDTEAFF
TRBD1	TRBV9	14	-	TRBJ2-7	TGTGCCAGCAGCGTAGGGACAGGGCCCTACGAGCAGTACTTC	CASSVGTGPYEQYF
-	TRBV28	11	-	TRBJ1-2	TGTGCCAGCAGCACCCGAGAAGGCTACACCTTC	CASSTREGYTF
-	TRBV28	11	-	TRBJ2-7	TGTGCCACCGAAGCTGGGGCTCGAAAGTACTTC	CATEAGARKYF
TRBD1	TRBV30	13	-	TRBJ2-3	TGTGCCGGACACAGGGGGTCTGGAGATACGCAGTATTTT	CAGHRGSGDTQYF
-	TRBV6-5	15	-	TRBJ2-7	TGTGCCAGCAGTTACTCGATTAGCGGCTCCTACGAGCAGTACTTC	CASSYSISGSYEQYF
TRBD2	TRBV11-2	19	-	TRBJ2-1	TGTGCCAGCAGCTTAGCTCCCCGGTTAGGAGCGGGAGGTAACAATGAGCAGTTCTTC	CASSLAPRLGAGGNNEQFF
TRBD2	TRBV19	16	-	TRBJ2-2	TGTGCCAGTAGTATAGTGGGACTAGCGGGAACCGGGGAGCTGTTTTTT	CASSIVGLAGTGELFF
-	TRBV6-1	13	-	TRBJ1-2	TGTGCCAGCAGTGGAGGGTTTAACTATGGCTACACCTTC	CASSGGFNYGYTF
-	TRBV11-3	12	-	TRBJ1-2	TGTGCCAGCAGCCGTACCAACTATGGCTACACCTTC	CASSRTNYGYTF
TRBD2	TRBV30	15	few	TRBJ2-2	TGTGCCTGGAGTACGCCGGGACTAGCCGCCGGGGAGCTGTTTTTT	CAWSTPGLAAGELFF
TRBD1	TRBV7-9	15	-	TRBJ2-7	TGTGCCAGCAGCCGGGGGACAGGGAGCTCCTACGAGCAGTACTTC	CASSRGTGSSYEQYF
-	TRBV6-5	14	-	TRBJ1-2	TGTGCCAGCAGCACAGATCTCCTGGACTATGGCTACACCTTC	CASSTDLLDYGYTF
-	TRBV5-4	14	-	TRBJ1-5	TGTGCCAGCAGCTTGGATCCATCGGGACAGCCCCAGCATTTT	CASSLDPSGQPQHF
-	TRBV18	13	once	TRBJ2-5	TGTGCCAGCTCACCTTCCCTCCGGGAGACCCAGTACTTC	CASSPSLRETQYF
-	TRBV7-9	17	-	TRBJ2-1	TGTGCCAGCAGCTTAGACAGGTCGTTGCCCGTTTACAATGAGCAGTTCTTC	CASSLDRSLPVYNEQFF
-	TRBV5-1	14	-	TRBJ2-5	TGCGCCAGCGCGGGGATGGGGGCCCAAGAGACCCAGTACTTC	CASAGMGAQETQYF
TRBD1	TRBV28	15	-	TRBJ2-1	TGTGCCAGCAGCAGGCCGGGACAGGGAGAAAATGAGCAGTTCTTC	CASSRPGQGENEQFF
-	TRBV19	12	-	TRBJ1-2	TGTGCCAGTAGTATGGGAGGATATGGCTACACCTTC	CASSMGGYGYTF
-	TRBV5-8	15	once	TRBJ2-1	TGTGCCAGCAGCTTTTCCCCCGAGGGGTCCAATGAGCAGTTCTTC	CASSFSPEGSNEQFF
-	TRBV14	11	-	TRBJ2-5	TGTGCCAGCAGCCAACACGGGACCCAGTACTTC	CASSQHGTQYF
-	TRBV5-1	12	-	TRBJ2-1	TGCGCCAGCAGCCTCTGGGGCAATGAGCAGTTCTTC	CASSLWGNEQFF
TRBD2	TRBV7-2	14	-	TRBJ2-1	TGTGCCAGCAGCTCGCGGGGGGCTTACAATGAGCAGTTCTTC	CASSSRGAYNEQFF
-	TRBV9	13	-	TRBJ1-1	TGTGCCAGCAGCCCCCGCGGAGGGACTGAAGCTTTCTTT	CASSPRGGTEAFF
-	TRBV5-4	15	-	TRBJ1-2	TGTGCCAGCAGCTTGAATGAGGGTCTCGGCTATGGCTACACCTTC	CASSLNEGLGYGYTF
-	TRBV30	13	-	TRBJ2-7	TGTGCCTGGAGTGTAAGGACCGACTACGAGCAGTACTTC	CAWSVRTDYEQYF
TRBD1	TRBV4-2	16	-	TRBJ2-5	TGTGCCAGCAGCCACACCCCGACAGGGGGCAGGAAGACCCAGTACTTC	CASSHTPTGGRKTQYF
-	TRBV5-4	15	-	TRBJ2-3	TGTGCCAGCAGCTTGGAACTAGTGGGCTCCGATACGCAGTATTTT	CASSLELVGSDTQYF
-	TRBV5-4	16	-	TRBJ2-3	TGTGCCAGCAGGTCAAGAGCGGATCTAAGTACAGATACGCAGTATTTT	CASRSRADLSTDTQYF
-	TRBV19	12	-	TRBJ1-1	TGTGCCAGTAATACAGGGAACACTGAAGCTTTCTTT	CASNTGNTEAFF
-	TRBV27	15	-	TRBJ1-6	TGTGCCAGCAGTTTGGTCAGCTCCTATAATTCACCCCTCCACTTT	CASSLVSSYNSPLHF
TRBD2	TRBV27	15	-	TRBJ2-1	TGTGCCAGCAGTTTGGCGGGAGGGCCACGCAATGAGCAGTTCTTC	CASSLAGGPRNEQFF
TRBD1	TRBV7-9	15	-	TRBJ2-7	TGTGCCAGCAGCTTAGGAGACAGGGATGAGTACGAGCAGTACTTC	CASSLGDRDEYEQYF
-	TRBV30	12	few	TRBJ1-3	TGTGCCTGGAGTGTTGCCGGAAACACCATATATTTT	CAWSVAGNTIYF
-	TRBV14	19	-	TRBJ2-1	TGTGCCAGCAGCCAAGATTGGATCAAAACCCCCACTCCCTACAATGAGCAGTTCTTC	CASSQDWIKTPTPYNEQFF
-	TRBV27	13	-	TRBJ1-2	TGTGCCAGCAGTCCCCAGGGAGGCTATGGCTACACCTTC	CASSPQGGYGYTF